The rows below give T cell receptor beta chains drawn from one sample of a study of shared clonotypes between healthy human individuals. Only in-frame clones appear in the TCRdb table, and some are missing; sequencing was by immunoSEQ multiplex PCR. The sample records 2 million to 3 million clones, roughly 93% being singletons. Sample: naive CD4+ T cells from PBMCs. Receptors originate from a man aged 18 to 30 in good health. Some clones in this sample may be carry-over from other donors' samples. CDR3s include the opening cysteine and the closing phenylalanine or tryptophan. Each record gives: clone size, J gene, CDR3 length, V gene, D gene, CDR3 DNA, CDR3 protein. D genes are given only for firm matches. For some rows the clone size is stated as once, few or many, or as a class when expanded; others skip it.

clone size: .; J gene: TRBJ2-1; CDR3 length: 16; V gene: TRBV7-9; D gene: .; CDR3 DNA: TGTGCCAGCAGCTTAGAGGCCTCCAGGGCCTACAATGAGCAGTTCTTC; CDR3 protein: CASSLEASRAYNEQFF
clone size: once; J gene: TRBJ2-7; CDR3 length: 12; V gene: TRBV5-1; D gene: .; CDR3 DNA: TGCGCCAGCAGCTTGGGTGGATACGAGCAGTACTTC; CDR3 protein: CASSLGGYEQYF
clone size: once; J gene: TRBJ2-1; CDR3 length: 16; V gene: TRBV27; D gene: TRBD2; CDR3 DNA: TGTGCCAGCAGACCCGACAGCGGGAGCTCCTACAATGAGCAGTTCTTC; CDR3 protein: CASRPDSGSSYNEQFF
clone size: .; J gene: TRBJ2-7; CDR3 length: 15; V gene: TRBV6-1; D gene: TRBD2; CDR3 DNA: TGTGCCAGCAGCTCCGAACCTAGCGGGAGCTACGAGCAGTACTTC; CDR3 protein: CASSSEPSGSYEQYF
clone size: .; J gene: TRBJ2-7; CDR3 length: 17; V gene: TRBV28; D gene: TRBD1; CDR3 DNA: TGTGCCAGCAGTTTAAGGACAGGGGGCATTTGGTCCTACGAGCAGTACTTC; CDR3 protein: CASSLRTGGIWSYEQYF
clone size: once; J gene: TRBJ1-4; CDR3 length: 19; V gene: TRBV19; D gene: TRBD1; CDR3 DNA: TGTGCCAGTTCTAAACTACCGGGACAGGGGGCGTTCACTAATGAAAAACTGTTTTTT; CDR3 protein: CASSKLPGQGAFTNEKLFF
clone size: .; J gene: TRBJ1-5; CDR3 length: 13; V gene: TRBV6-5; D gene: .; CDR3 DNA: TGTGCCAGCAGTTACTCACGCGGTCAGCCCCAGCATTTT; CDR3 protein: CASSYSRGQPQHF
clone size: .; J gene: TRBJ2-3; CDR3 length: 15; V gene: TRBV2; D gene: .; CDR3 DNA: TGTGCCAGCAAGACCGCCCCTGCCGGGGCAGATACGCAGTATTTT; CDR3 protein: CASKTAPAGADTQYF
clone size: .; J gene: TRBJ2-4; CDR3 length: 15; V gene: TRBV15; D gene: .; CDR3 DNA: TGTGCCACCAGCAGAGATTCGGGCAGGGCGAACATTCAGTACTTC; CDR3 protein: CATSRDSGRANIQYF
clone size: .; J gene: TRBJ1-4; CDR3 length: 15; V gene: TRBV27; D gene: .; CDR3 DNA: TGTGCCAGCAGATACGGGGGGAGACCAAATGAAAAACTGTTTTTT; CDR3 protein: CASRYGGRPNEKLFF
clone size: .; J gene: TRBJ2-2; CDR3 length: 14; V gene: TRBV7-2; D gene: .; CDR3 DNA: TGTGCCAGCAGCTTAAGGGGATTCACCGGGGAGCTGTTTTTT; CDR3 protein: CASSLRGFTGELFF
clone size: .; J gene: TRBJ1-6; CDR3 length: 12; V gene: TRBV28; D gene: .; CDR3 DNA: TGTGCCAGCAAACTCTACTTTTCACCCCTCCACTTT; CDR3 protein: CASKLYFSPLHF
clone size: .; J gene: TRBJ2-7; CDR3 length: 15; V gene: TRBV6-5; D gene: TRBD2; CDR3 DNA: TGTGCCAGCAGCCCACGACTAGCGTATTCCCACGAGCAGTACTTC; CDR3 protein: CASSPRLAYSHEQYF
clone size: .; J gene: TRBJ1-5; CDR3 length: 12; V gene: TRBV27; D gene: .; CDR3 DNA: TGTGCCAGCAGTGCCGACGGGCGGCCCCAGCATTTT; CDR3 protein: CASSADGRPQHF